A selection of T cell receptor beta chains follows, all from one sample in a study of OX40 agonist ivuxolimab in advanced cancers. The protocol was immunoSEQ multiplex PCR, while the TCRdb copy is restricted to in-frame clones and leaves out a portion. The data show 43,000 or so clones, about nine tenths seen once. This specimen consisted of CD4+ or CD8+ T cells sorted from blood, obtained in a trial of the OX40 agonist ivuxolimab. These receptors all come from an adult with an advanced solid tumor such as melanoma, head and neck, liver or kidney cancer. The CDR3 runs from the conserved cysteine through the conserved F or W. Clone size is not always given. Where it is, it says once, few, many or a class for expanded clones.

TRBV7-9 NA CASSTGLQGQETQYF
TRBV6-5 NA CASSSMAGGDYEQYF
TRBV4-1 NA CASSLPGLAGGELFF
TRBV4-3 NA CASSPDSPGWAVETQYF
TRBV5-1 NA CASSQDTGTNYGYTF
TRBV10-3 NA CAISTSSGRAAYNEQFF
TRBV5-4 NA CASSREPGTSGPRYF
TRBV4-1 NA CASSQAGGTGRLLNYGYTF
TRBV28 NA CASSPGSRVTIYF
TRBV6-5 NA CASRYAGNQPQHF
TRBV7-2 NA CASSLGLGDTQYF
TRBV7-3 once CASNVGGGTDTQYF